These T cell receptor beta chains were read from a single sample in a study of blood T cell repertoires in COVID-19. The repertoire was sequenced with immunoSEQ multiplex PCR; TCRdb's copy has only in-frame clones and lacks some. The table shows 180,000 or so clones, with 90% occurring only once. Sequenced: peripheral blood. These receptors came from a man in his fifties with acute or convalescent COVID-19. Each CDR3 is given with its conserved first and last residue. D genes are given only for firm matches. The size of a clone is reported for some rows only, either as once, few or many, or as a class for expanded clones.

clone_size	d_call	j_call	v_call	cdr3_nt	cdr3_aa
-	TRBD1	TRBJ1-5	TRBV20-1	TGCAGTGCTATTGAGGACAGGGGGAATCAGCCCCAGCATTTT	CSAIEDRGNQPQHF
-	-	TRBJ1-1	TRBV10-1	TGCGCCAGCAATCCCCGGGGGGAGAACACTGAAGCTTTCTTT	CASNPRGENTEAFF
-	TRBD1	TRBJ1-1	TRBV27	TGTGCCAGCAGCCGGACGGGCCGGACAGGGGGGAACACTGAAGCTTTCTTT	CASSRTGRTGGNTEAFF
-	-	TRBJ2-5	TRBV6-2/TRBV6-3	TGTGCCAGCAGTCCGACAGAAGAGACCCAGTACTTC	CASSPTEETQYF
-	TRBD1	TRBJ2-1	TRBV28	TGTGCCAGCAGAAGCGGGACAGGGAGGGGGTTCTTC	CASRSGTGRGFF
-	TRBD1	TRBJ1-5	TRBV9	TGTGCCAGCAGCGGAACAGGGGGCTGGAATCAGCCCCAGCATTTT	CASSGTGGWNQPQHF
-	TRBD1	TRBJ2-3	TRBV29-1	TGCACCAAACCCCCGCGGACAGGGGATATTTCCGATACGCAGTATTTT	CTKPPRTGDISDTQYF
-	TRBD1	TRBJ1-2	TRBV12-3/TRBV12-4	TGTGCCAGCAGTTTGACACAGGGGTCTGGCTACACCTTC	CASSLTQGSGYTF
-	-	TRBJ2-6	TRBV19	TGTGCCAGTAGTATGGGCAGGATCTACTCTGGGGCCAACGTCCTGACTTTC	CASSMGRIYSGANVLTF
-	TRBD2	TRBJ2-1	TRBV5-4	TGTGCCAGCAGCCCCGGGGGGTTACGGACCTACAATGAGCAGTTCTTC	CASSPGGLRTYNEQFF
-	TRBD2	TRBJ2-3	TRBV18	TGTGCCAGCTCACCTCTAGCGGGGGGGCCAGCGGATACGCAGTATTTT	CASSPLAGGPADTQYF
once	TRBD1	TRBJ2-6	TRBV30	TGTGCCTTCAATCGACAGGGACCCTCTGGGGCCAACGTCCTGACTTTC	CAFNRQGPSGANVLTF
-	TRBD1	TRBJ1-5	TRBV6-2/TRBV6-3	TGTGCCAGCAGTTACTCGACGGGACAGGGGAATAGCAATCAGCCCCAGCATTTT	CASSYSTGQGNSNQPQHF
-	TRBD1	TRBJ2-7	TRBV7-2	TGTGCCAGCAGCTTACCGGGACAGGGGGTTCACGAGCAGTACTTC	CASSLPGQGVHEQYF
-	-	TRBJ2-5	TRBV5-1	TGCGCCAGCACAAGCCGAGACAGGTACCAAGAGACCCAGTACTTC	CASTSRDRYQETQYF
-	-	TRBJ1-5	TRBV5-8	TGTGCCAGCAGCCCTCTCGCCTCTTTTGAGCAGCCCCAGCATTTT	CASSPLASFEQPQHF
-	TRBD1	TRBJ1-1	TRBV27	TGTGCCAGCAGGCCGACAGGGGGAATCACTGAAGCTTTCTTT	CASRPTGGITEAFF
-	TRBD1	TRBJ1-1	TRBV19	TGTGCCAGTACCAGGACAGGGGGAGCTAACACTGAAGCTTTCTTT	CASTRTGGANTEAFF
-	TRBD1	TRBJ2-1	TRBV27	TGTGCCAGCAGTTTATCGGGGACAGGGGTGGTTGAGCAGTTCTTC	CASSLSGTGVVEQFF
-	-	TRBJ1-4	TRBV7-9	TGTGCCAGCAGCTCAGGGTCTACTAATGAAAAACTGTTTTTT	CASSSGSTNEKLFF
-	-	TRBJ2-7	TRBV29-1	TGCAGCGTTGAAGACACCGGGACAATGGCGGGCGAGCAGTACTTC	CSVEDTGTMAGEQYF
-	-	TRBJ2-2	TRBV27	TGTGCCAGCAGCCACCCGGGGAGAGGGAACACCGGGGAGCTGTTTTTT	CASSHPGRGNTGELFF
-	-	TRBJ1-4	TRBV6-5	TGTGCCAGCAGTTCGTCGGGGAGGGGAGAAAAACTGTTTTTT	CASSSSGRGEKLFF
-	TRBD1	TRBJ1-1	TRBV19	TGTGCCAGTAGCCAAACAGGGGCCACCAAGGGAGCTTTCTTT	CASSQTGATKGAFF
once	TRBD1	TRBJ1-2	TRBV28	TGTGCCAGCAGTCCCCTTCCCCGCGACAGGGGAATTTGCACCTTC	CASSPLPRDRGICTF
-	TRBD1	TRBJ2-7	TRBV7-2	TGTGCCAGCAGCTTAGGAGGGGGCGCCTACGAGCAGTACTTC	CASSLGGGAYEQYF
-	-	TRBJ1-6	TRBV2	TGTGCCAGCAGTGAAGGCAGGGTTTACTCACCCCTCCACTTT	CASSEGRVYSPLHF
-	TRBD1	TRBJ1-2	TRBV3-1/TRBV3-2	TGTGCCAGCAGCCTACAGGGGAGCTATGGCTACACCTTC	CASSLQGSYGYTF
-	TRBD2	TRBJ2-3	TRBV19	TGTGCCAGTAGTATCCCTGGGACTAGCGGCCCCGATACGCAGTATTTT	CASSIPGTSGPDTQYF
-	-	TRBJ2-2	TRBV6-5	TGTGCCAGCAGTATCACCGGGTCTAACACCGGGGAGCTGTTTTTT	CASSITGSNTGELFF
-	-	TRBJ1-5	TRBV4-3	TGCGCCAGCAGCCAAGAGTTGCGACAGGCGGGTCAGCCCCAGCATTTT	CASSQELRQAGQPQHF
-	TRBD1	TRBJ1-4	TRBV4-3	TGCGCCAGCAGCCCGGACAGGTGGTTGGAAAAACTGTTTTTT	CASSPDRWLEKLFF
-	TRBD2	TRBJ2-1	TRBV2	TGTGCCAGCAGTTCTGGACTAGCCTCCTACAATGAGCAGTTCTTC	CASSSGLASYNEQFF
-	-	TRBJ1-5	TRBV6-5	TGTGCCAGCAGTCACCTGAGGGTTGGCAATCAGCCCCAGCATTTT	CASSHLRVGNQPQHF
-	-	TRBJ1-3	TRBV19	TGTGCCAGTCGCCACGAACGCAGGTCCTCTGGAAACACCATATATTTT	CASRHERRSSGNTIYF
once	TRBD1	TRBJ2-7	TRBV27	TGTGCCGGCGACAGGGGCACCTACGAGCAGTACTTC	CAGDRGTYEQYF
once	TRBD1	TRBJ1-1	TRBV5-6	TGTGCCAGCAGCACAGAGGGGGCGCGGTCATACACTGAAGCTTTCTTT	CASSTEGARSYTEAFF
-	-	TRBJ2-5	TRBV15	TGTGCCACCAGCAGAGAAGAGATTAAGCAAGAGACCCAGTACTTC	CATSREEIKQETQYF
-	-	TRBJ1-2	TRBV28	TGTGCCAGCACCCAACCCCACAGTTTATCCTATGGCTACACCTTC	CASTQPHSLSYGYTF
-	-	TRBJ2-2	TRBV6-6	TGTGCCAGCAGCGGTAGAGGGAACACCGGGGAGCTGTTTTTT	CASSGRGNTGELFF
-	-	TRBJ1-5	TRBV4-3	TGCGCCAGCAGCCAAGCCGTGACAGATGGCAATCAGCCCCAGCATTTT	CASSQAVTDGNQPQHF
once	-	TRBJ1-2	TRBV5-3	TGTGCCAGAACCTCCTCGGGGGGCAAGGGCTACACCTTC	CARTSSGGKGYTF
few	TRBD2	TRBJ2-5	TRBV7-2	TGTGCCAGCAGCTTAACCAGCGGGGGGACAAGCTTCCAAGAGACCCAGTACTTC	CASSLTSGGTSFQETQYF
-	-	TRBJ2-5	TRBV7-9	TGTGCCAGCAGCCCCAACTGGGGGGACGAGAAGTACTTC	CASSPNWGDEKYF
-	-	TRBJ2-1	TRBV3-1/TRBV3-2	TGTGCCAGCAGCAGTGGACCAGGGGAGCAGTTCTTC	CASSSGPGEQFF
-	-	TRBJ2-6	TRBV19	TGTGCCAGTCGTACAACAGGGCTCGGGGCCAACGTCCTGACTTTC	CASRTTGLGANVLTF
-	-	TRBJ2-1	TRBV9	TGTGCCAGCAGCGTTGGGCCCATCAATGAGCAGTTCTTC	CASSVGPINEQFF
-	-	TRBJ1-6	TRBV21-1	TGTGCCAGCAGCCCTCCGGGGGAGAGCACCTATAATTCACCCCTCCACTTT	CASSPPGESTYNSPLHF
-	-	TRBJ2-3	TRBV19	TGTGCCAGTAGGGGACAATACGATGCAGATACGCAGTATTTT	CASRGQYDADTQYF
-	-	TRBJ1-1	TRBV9	TGTGCCAGCGGAGGAGCGTCCACTGAAGCTTTCTTT	CASGGASTEAFF
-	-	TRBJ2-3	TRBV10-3	TGTGCCATCAGTGAGTCATATCCTCCTGCAGCAGATACGCAGTATTTT	CAISESYPPAADTQYF
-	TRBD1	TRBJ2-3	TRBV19	TGTGCCAGTAGTATTCTACGTGGGACAGCGTCTCAAGATACGCAGTATTTT	CASSILRGTASQDTQYF
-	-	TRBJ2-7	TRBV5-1	TGCGCCAGCAGGATCGGGTTCGAGCAGTACTTC	CASRIGFEQYF
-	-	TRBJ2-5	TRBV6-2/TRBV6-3	TGTGCCAGCAGTTCCAGGGGAGTACAAGAGACCCAGTACTTC	CASSSRGVQETQYF
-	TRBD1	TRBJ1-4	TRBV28	TGTGCCAGCAGTAATTGGGGACAGCGCGGTGAAAAACTGTTTTTT	CASSNWGQRGEKLFF
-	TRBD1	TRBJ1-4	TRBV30	TGTGCCTGGAGTACCACAGGGGGCGTTGAAAAACTGTTTTTT	CAWSTTGGVEKLFF
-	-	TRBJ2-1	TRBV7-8	TGTGCCAGCAGTTACAGCAGGTACAATGAGCAGTTCTTC	CASSYSRYNEQFF
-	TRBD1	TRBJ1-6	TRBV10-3	TGTGCCATCAGTGAGTCGGACAGGGGGTCATCACCCCTCCACTTT	CAISESDRGSSPLHF